One sample yielded the 2 T cell receptor beta chains listed below, sequenced in a study of CD8 T cells in Susac syndrome. Random-hexamer reverse transcription was applied to about 0.45 to 1 ug RNA. TCRdb fed the immunoSEQ multiplex PCR reads into MiXCR, producing one record per CDR3 protein. Among approximately 110,000 distinct CDR3 sequences, over 85% were seen once, and the ten largest hold over 0.07%. Material for sequencing was CD4+ T cells from PBMCs. The receptor source for this set is a human donor in good health.

The chain's CDR3 is CASSLVPGAYEQYF. CDR3 bases: TGTGCCAGCAGCTTGGTCCCAGGGGCCTACGAGCAGTACTTC. The chain combines TRBV3-1 with TRBJ2-7; possibly TRBD1 for D (6 bases). The CDR3 is 14 residues long. Germline values: CDR1 LGHDT, CDR2 YNNKEL (reference sequence). Trimming removed 5 bases from V and 2 bases from J, with 13 bases in between.

The count of this clonotype is one. The CDR3 loop reads CASSVTSGRSYEQYF. The CDR3 DNA reads TGCGCCAGCAGCGTTACTAGCGGGAGATCGTACGAGCAGTACTTC. This chain uses TRBV5-1 with TRBJ2-7; the match to TRBD2 covers 11 bases. Germline lookup yields CDR1 SGHRS and CDR2 YFSETQ. This CDR3 has 15 amino acids. V dropped 4 bases and J dropped 4; count of bases not matched to a gene: 7.